These T cell receptor beta chains were read from a single sample in a study of post-analysis software for immune sequencing data. TCRdb ran MiXCR on the PCR reads and lists one entry per CDR3 protein. The sample holds around 700,000 distinct CDR3 sequences; around 64% are singletons and the top ten take approximately 10%. The sequencing sample was made of blood. All receptors come from a girl aged 2 to 10 with multiple sclerosis. Each CDR3 is given with its conserved first and last residue. D genes are given only for firm matches. Rows may omit the clone size; those that give it use once, few, many or a size class.

clone size: -; V gene: TRBV6-6; J gene: TRBJ2-1; D gene: -; CDR3 DNA: TGTGCCAGCAGCCCCATAGCGAGCTCCTACAATGAGCAGTTCTTC; CDR3 protein: CASSPIASSYNEQFF
clone size: many; V gene: TRBV11-2; J gene: TRBJ2-1; D gene: TRBD2; CDR3 DNA: TGTGCCAGCAGCATATCGACTAGCGGAAACAATGAGCAGTTCTTC; CDR3 protein: CASSISTSGNNEQFF
clone size: -; V gene: TRBV29-1; J gene: TRBJ2-3; D gene: -; CDR3 DNA: TGCAGCGTGACGACGGGCCTGGTTAGCACAGATACGCAGTATTTT; CDR3 protein: CSVTTGLVSTDTQYF
clone size: -; V gene: TRBV5-5; J gene: TRBJ2-1; D gene: TRBD2; CDR3 DNA: TGTGCCAGCAGCTTGATCCCGGGAGGGCCTTCGGATGAGCAGTTCTTC; CDR3 protein: CASSLIPGGPSDEQFF
clone size: -; V gene: TRBV6-2/TRBV6-3; J gene: TRBJ2-1; D gene: TRBD2; CDR3 DNA: TGTGCCAGCAGTTACGAGGCCGGACTAGCGGGTAACAATGAGCAGTTCTTC; CDR3 protein: CASSYEAGLAGNNEQFF
clone size: few; V gene: TRBV20-1; J gene: TRBJ2-7; D gene: TRBD1; CDR3 DNA: TGCAGTGCTCTGCGGACAGGGAGGTCCTACGAGCAGTACTTC; CDR3 protein: CSALRTGRSYEQYF
clone size: -; V gene: TRBV6-5; J gene: TRBJ1-2; D gene: TRBD1; CDR3 DNA: TGTGCCAGTCAAGACAGGGGCATAGGCTACACCTTC; CDR3 protein: CASQDRGIGYTF
clone size: -; V gene: TRBV20-1; J gene: TRBJ2-3; D gene: TRBD2; CDR3 DNA: TGCAGTGCTAGAGAGGCGGCGGGAGACGCAGATACGCAGTATTTT; CDR3 protein: CSAREAAGDADTQYF
clone size: few; V gene: TRBV7-2; J gene: TRBJ1-2; D gene: -; CDR3 DNA: TGTGCCAGCAGGCATAACAGGGACTACTATGGCTACACCTTC; CDR3 protein: CASRHNRDYYGYTF
clone size: -; V gene: TRBV6-5; J gene: TRBJ2-3; D gene: TRBD1; CDR3 DNA: TGTGCCAGCAGTAGGGACAGGTCTACGCAGTATTTT; CDR3 protein: CASSRDRSTQYF
clone size: -; V gene: TRBV6-2/TRBV6-3; J gene: TRBJ1-1; D gene: TRBD1; CDR3 DNA: TGTGCCAGCAGTTACAACACAGGGGTAGAGCGGACTGAAGCTTTCTTT; CDR3 protein: CASSYNTGVERTEAFF
clone size: -; V gene: TRBV5-1; J gene: TRBJ2-4; D gene: -; CDR3 DNA: TGCGCCAGCAGCTTGGCTGGGACACTACTAGACATTCAGTACTTC; CDR3 protein: CASSLAGTLLDIQYF
clone size: -; V gene: TRBV20-1; J gene: TRBJ2-7; D gene: TRBD2; CDR3 DNA: TGCAGTGCTGTCCGTCGACTAGCGGGAGTCTACGAGCAGTACTTC; CDR3 protein: CSAVRRLAGVYEQYF
clone size: few; V gene: TRBV15; J gene: TRBJ1-1; D gene: -; CDR3 DNA: TGTGCCACCAGCAGAAGGTGGACTGAAGCTTTCTTT; CDR3 protein: CATSRRWTEAFF
clone size: -; V gene: TRBV7-2; J gene: TRBJ2-5; D gene: -; CDR3 DNA: TGTGCCAGCAGCTTTAGGGTCCCTCAAGAGACCCAGTACTTC; CDR3 protein: CASSFRVPQETQYF
clone size: -; V gene: TRBV2; J gene: TRBJ2-1; D gene: -; CDR3 DNA: TGTGCCAGCAGACCCTTAGCAGGGGTTACCTTCGATGAGCAGTTCTTC; CDR3 protein: CASRPLAGVTFDEQFF
clone size: -; V gene: TRBV6-6; J gene: TRBJ2-7; D gene: -; CDR3 DNA: TGTGCCAGCACTAACAGGGTCTACGAGCAGTACTTC; CDR3 protein: CASTNRVYEQYF
clone size: -; V gene: TRBV20-1; J gene: TRBJ2-2; D gene: TRBD1; CDR3 DNA: TGCAGTGCTTCCAGACAGGGCGGATCAGGCACCGGGGAGCTGTTTTTT; CDR3 protein: CSASRQGGSGTGELFF
clone size: once; V gene: TRBV4-1; J gene: TRBJ2-5; D gene: -; CDR3 DNA: TGCGCCAGCAGCCAAGTAGGCGGGAAAGAGACCCAGTACTTC; CDR3 protein: CASSQVGGKETQYF
clone size: -; V gene: TRBV14; J gene: TRBJ1-2; D gene: -; CDR3 DNA: TGTGCCAGCAGCCAAGAATTACAGGGTTATGGCTACACCTTC; CDR3 protein: CASSQELQGYGYTF
clone size: -; V gene: TRBV4-1; J gene: TRBJ2-5; D gene: TRBD1; CDR3 DNA: TGCGCCAGCAGCCGACCGGGACAGGGGGCGAGGGAGCAGTACTTC; CDR3 protein: CASSRPGQGAREQYF
clone size: few; V gene: TRBV24-1; J gene: TRBJ2-1; D gene: TRBD2; CDR3 DNA: TGTGCCACCAGTGAATCGGGAGGGGACTACAATGAGCAGTTCTTC; CDR3 protein: CATSESGGDYNEQFF
clone size: -; V gene: TRBV20-1; J gene: TRBJ2-1; D gene: -; CDR3 DNA: TGCAGTGCCGCCGCCGACGGATACAATGGGCAGTTCTTC; CDR3 protein: CSAAADGYNGQFF
clone size: -; V gene: TRBV2; J gene: TRBJ2-3; D gene: -; CDR3 DNA: TGTGCCAGCAGTGAGCGAACGCGGGTTGCGCAGTATTTT; CDR3 protein: CASSERTRVAQYF
clone size: -; V gene: TRBV25-1; J gene: TRBJ2-1; D gene: TRBD2; CDR3 DNA: TGTGCCAGCAGTGGGACCCGGGAGGCCACCTACAATGAGCAGTTCTTC; CDR3 protein: CASSGTREATYNEQFF
clone size: -; V gene: TRBV11-2; J gene: TRBJ1-1; D gene: -; CDR3 DNA: TGTGCCAGCAGCTTAGGGCTGGCAGAATGGGCGAGGACTGAAGCTTTCTTT; CDR3 protein: CASSLGLAEWARTEAFF
clone size: few; V gene: TRBV29-1; J gene: TRBJ2-1; D gene: TRBD2; CDR3 DNA: TGCAGCGCCCAAACTAGCGGCCCTTTCAATGAGCAGTTCTTC; CDR3 protein: CSAQTSGPFNEQFF
clone size: -; V gene: TRBV6-6; J gene: TRBJ2-1; D gene: -; CDR3 DNA: TGTGCCAGCAGTCCACGCCTGAGGGCCAATGAGCAGTTCTTC; CDR3 protein: CASSPRLRANEQFF
clone size: -; V gene: TRBV3-1; J gene: TRBJ2-7; D gene: -; CDR3 DNA: TGTGCCAGCAGCCAAGAAAAAAGGGACTACGAGCAGTACTTC; CDR3 protein: CASSQEKRDYEQYF
clone size: -; V gene: TRBV6-6; J gene: TRBJ1-1; D gene: -; CDR3 DNA: TGTGCCAGCAAAGGAAGAGAGGGTGGCACTGAAGCTTTCTTT; CDR3 protein: CASKGREGGTEAFF
clone size: few; V gene: TRBV19; J gene: TRBJ2-1; D gene: -; CDR3 DNA: TGTGCCAGTAGGCTAGGGGGGATTAGCAATGAGCAGTTCTTC; CDR3 protein: CASRLGGISNEQFF